These 19 T cell receptor beta chains share one sample of origin, sequenced in a study of T cell clonality in common variable immunodeficiency. TCRdb's copy holds only in-frame clones and misses some; the assay was immunoSEQ multiplex PCR. Observed in the sample are some 38,000 clones, none of them singletons. Sequenced input: peripheral blood mononuclear cells. Receptors originate from a person between 18 and 75 years old in good health.

This clone was counted many times. Sequencing ends 3 residues short of the CDR3 end; the germline J gene provides the rest. Within the sample, other DNA sequences also encode this same CDR3. The genes are TRBV5-1 and TRBJ1-2; D unclear. The CDR3 is 13 residues long. Germline V lookup: CDR1 SGHRS, CDR2 YFSETQ. Trimming took 4 bases from V and 0 from J, leaving 7 bases between them. The DNA read from the CDR3 is TGCGCCAGCAGCCTCGGGGCTAACTATGGC. Protein: CASSLGANYG. The complete CDR3 protein is CASSLGANYGYTF.

Regarding this clone: Given a much more abundant clone one base away, this may be a read error. The read stops 3 residues short of the end of the CDR3; the missing end is completed from the germline J gene. The rearrangement uses TRBV7-9 and TRBJ2-3; a possible D gene is TRBD2 (6 bases). Germline V gene lookup returns CDR1 SEHNR and CDR2 FQNEAQ (reference sequence). The CDR3 is 14 amino acids. This chain's CDR3 is CASSLGGFGQPQYF. The CDR3 bases that were read are TGTGCCAGCAGCCTTGGGGGGTTTGGTCAGCCG.

Ten or more counts support this clone. The read terminates 3 residues ahead of where the CDR3 ends, so the germline J gene completes it. This sequence joins TRBV19 and TRBJ2-1; D perhaps matches TRBD2 (6 bases). Trimming stripped 5 bases from V and 8 bases from J, with 16 bases between. CDR3 length equals 14 residues. Per germline, CDR1 LNHDA and CDR2 SQIVND (reference sequence). The CDR3: CASSFPSSAHEQFF. The CDR3 bases that were read are TGTGCCAGTAGTTTCCCCTCTAGCGCGCATGAG.

This clone was seen ten or more times. From the germline J gene comes the end of the CDR3, since the read stops 3 residues before it. V and J are TRBV5-6 and TRBJ2-1, with D perhaps matching TRBD2 (7 bases). Germline V gives CDR1 SGHDT, CDR2 YYEEEE. The length of the CDR3 is 15 residues. V was shortened by 5 bases and J by 2 bases, with 14 bases between the two germline ends. CDR3 DNA, as far as it was read: TGTGCCAGCAGTCGCGGGGGCACCCCCTACAATGAG. Translation gives CASSRGGTPYNE. In full, the CDR3 is CASSRGGTPYNEQFF.

This clone was seen repeatedly, ten times or more. The read finishes 3 residues shy of the CDR3 end, and the germline J gene is used to complete it. The chain uses TRBV7-2 and TRBJ1-4; TRBD1 agrees at 9 bases. This CDR3 is built from 14 residues. CDR1 and CDR2 from the germline V gene are SGHTA and FQGNSA. Trimming cost V 5 bases and J 8 bases; bases outside gene matches: 6. The covered CDR3 bases are TGTGCCAGCAGCCCCGGGACAGGGTGGGAAAAA. It yields the protein CASSPGTGWEK. In full, the CDR3 is CASSPGTGWEKLFF. The whole variable domain, remainder taken from reference TRBV7-2 and TRBJ1-4, is GAGVSQSPSNKVTEKGKDVELRCDPISGHTALYWYRQSLGQGLEFLIYFQGNSAPDKSGLPSDRFSAERTGGSVSTLTIQRTQQEDSAVYLCASSPGTGWEKLFFGSGTQLSVL.

There are a few counts of this clone. The missing CDR3 end, 3 residues past where the read stops, is filled in from the germline J gene. V gene TRBV7-9 combines with J gene TRBJ2-2; the match to TRBD2 covers 10 bases. CDR1 is SEHNR and CDR2 is FQNEAQ in the germline V gene (reference sequence). The CDR3 length is 15 residues. V was clipped by 5 bases and J by 6 bases; unmatched bases: 6. Incomplete CDR3 DNA: TGTGCCAGCAGCCTGGCCGGGACTAGCGCCGGGGAG. Amino acids: CASSLAGTSAGE. Given in full, the CDR3 is CASSLAGTSAGELFF.

This clone came up many times. Incomplete CDR3 DNA: TGCAGCGTTGGCCCAACTAGCGCGAATGAG. Its translation is CSVGPTSANE. The complete CDR3 sequence is CSVGPTSANEQFF. The chain combines TRBV29-1 with TRBJ2-1; TRBD2 aligns across 7 bases. The read ends 3 residues shy of where the CDR3 ends; the end is completed using the germline J gene. The germline V gene has CDR1 SQVTM and CDR2 ANQGSEA. This CDR3 has 13 residues. With 4 bases clipped from V and 7 bases from J, the junction kept 7 bases outside the gene matches.

Many counts were recorded for this clone. From the germline J gene comes the end of the CDR3, since the read stops 3 residues before it. This chain links TRBV13 with TRBJ2-1; 7 nucleotides line up with TRBD1. With V trimmed by 5 bases and J by 2 bases, 9 bases remained unmatched. The germline V gene encodes CDR1 PRHDT and CDR2 FYEKMQ (reference sequence). The length of the CDR3 is 16 residues. CDR3 DNA (partial): TGTGCCAGCAGCACCTGGGACAGACTTACCTACAATGAG. It codes for CASSTWDRLTYNE. The whole CDR3 protein reads CASSTWDRLTYNEQFF.

This clone was recorded many times. The missing CDR3 end, 3 residues past where the read stops, is filled in from the germline J gene. The chain couples TRBV20-1 to TRBJ2-7; D ambiguous. The germline V gene has CDR1 DFQATT and CDR2 SNEGSKA (reference sequence). The CDR3 is made up of 13 amino acids. V was shortened by 0 bases and J by 0 bases, with 6 bases between the two germline ends. CDR3 DNA (partial): TGCAGTGCTAGAGATGGCGGCTCCTACGAG. Translated: CSARDGGSYE. From start to end, the CDR3 is CSARDGGSYEQYF.

Ten or more counts support this clone. The read is 3 residues too short to cover the CDR3 end, so that end is filled in from the germline J gene. Other nucleotide sequences from this sample produce the same CDR3. This chain joins TRBV5-4 and TRBJ1-1; D might be TRBD1 (6 bases). The CDR3 covers 16 residues. Germline values: CDR1 SGHNT, CDR2 YYREEE (reference sequence). Trimming took off 1 base at V and 4 bases at J, with 17 bases between the two ends. Partial CDR3 DNA: TGTGCCAGCAGCTTGATCACGGGGGGCAAGGGCACTGAA. This codes for CASSLITGGKGTE. In full, the CDR3 is CASSLITGGKGTEAFF.

At least ten counts were recorded for this clone. The read finishes 3 residues shy of the CDR3 end, and the germline J gene is used to complete it. Within the sample, other DNA sequences also encode this same CDR3. The J gene is TRBJ1-3, the V gene TRBV6-1, with D uncertain. V was trimmed by 3 bases and J by 2 bases, leaving 5 bases between them. CDR3 length: 13 residues. The V gene's germline CDR1 is MNHNS and CDR2 SASEGT. The CDR3 loop is CASSELAGNTIYF. Incomplete CDR3 DNA: TGTGCCAGCAGTGAGCTAGCTGGAAACACC.

With regard to this clone: The read stops 3 residues short of the end of the CDR3; the missing end is completed from the germline J gene. V is TRBV2 and J is TRBJ2-3; D is ambiguous. Germline assignment: CDR1 SNHLY and CDR2 FYNNEI. CDR3 length equals 12 residues. This chain's CDR3 is CASSISNQPQYF. CDR3 DNA, as far as it was read: TGTGCCAGCAGTATTAGCAATCAGCCG.

This clone appeared a few times. The read falls 3 residues short of the CDR3 end, and the missing part is taken from the germline J gene. The V gene is TRBV5-1, the J gene TRBJ2-1; 8 bases are a match to TRBD1. The CDR3 runs 14 residues. The V gene end was trimmed by 4 bases and the J gene end by 8 bases; junction bases not matched to a gene: 8. The germline V gene encodes CDR1 SGHRS and CDR2 YFSETQ. CDR3 bases read: TGCGCCAGCAGCAGCCAGGGGGCTTGGGATGAG. It translates to CASSSQGAWDE. The whole CDR3 protein reads CASSSQGAWDEQFF.

This clone was counted ten times or more. The read falls 3 residues short of the CDR3 end, and the missing part is taken from the germline J gene. J is TRBJ2-1 and V is TRBV5-1; a possible D gene is TRBD1 (6 bases). From germline, CDR1 is SGHRS and CDR2 YFSETQ. The germline V and J ends were trimmed by 0 bases and 8 bases, with 9 bases remaining between them. There are 13 residues in the CDR3. The DNA read from the CDR3 is TGCGCCAGCAGCTTGGCCAGGGGCGATGAG. It encodes CASSLARGDE. The entire CDR3 protein reads CASSLARGDEQFF.

This clone was recorded many times. The read ends 3 residues early relative to the CDR3; the germline J gene fills the gap. The V call is TRBV2, the J call TRBJ2-5; D might be TRBD1 (6 bases). Germline V gene data show CDR1 as SNHLY and CDR2 as FYNNEI. The CDR3 consists of 15 residues. The V end lost 7 bases, the J end lost 4 bases, and 19 bases lay between the germline ends. The CDR3 bases that were read are TGTGCCAGCAAGCAGACAGGAACTCCTGGAGAGACC. It encodes CASKQTGTPGET. The complete CDR3 protein is CASKQTGTPGETQYF.

This clone was found many times. The CDR3 end lies 3 residues beyond the end of the read and is filled in from the germline J gene. The chain couples TRBV20-1 to TRBJ2-7; 8 bases are shared with TRBD2. V gave up 3 bases and J gave up 0 bases; unmatched junction bases: 7. Looked up from germline, CDR1 is DFQATT and CDR2 is SNEGSKA (reference sequence). This CDR3 has 15 amino acids. CDR3 in amino acids: CSARRGGGSSYEQYF. The covered CDR3 bases are TGCAGTGCTAGGAGGGGCGGGGGGAGCTCCTACGAG.

This clone was observed at least ten times. Mismatch with germline at one junction end may stem from a read error. The sequenced fragment ends 3 residues before the CDR3 boundary, so the rest is inferred from the germline J gene. This sequence joins TRBV7-7 and TRBJ2-1; no clear D. The germline V gene has CDR1 SSHAT and CDR2 FNYEAQ (reference sequence). The CDR3 has 15 amino acids. CDR3 sequence reads: CASSPDWSSYNEQFF. The sequenced part of the CDR3 DNA is TGTGCTAGCAGCCCTGACTGGAGCTCCTACAATGAG.

This clone is medium-sized. The read terminates 3 residues before the CDR3 end, so the remaining end is supplied by the germline J gene. This rearrangement joins TRBV5-1 to TRBJ2-2; 12 bases fit TRBD1. With V trimmed by 3 bases and J by 4 bases, 13 bases remained unmatched. The CDR3 runs 19 residues. Germline lookup yields CDR1 SGHRS and CDR2 YFSETQ. This CDR3 is CASSSLRDRGRLSTGELFF. CDR3 bases read: TGCGCCAGCAGCTCGCTCCGGGACAGGGGGCGATTGAGCACCGGGGAG.

This clone was counted many times. The CDR3 end lies 3 residues beyond the end of the read and is filled in from the germline J gene. This rearrangement joins TRBV19 to TRBJ2-1; 7 bases line up with TRBD1. Germline V lookup: CDR1 LNHDA, CDR2 SQIVND (reference sequence). With V trimmed by 5 bases and J by 6 bases, 16 bases remained unmatched. The CDR3 is made up of 17 amino acids. Here the CDR3 reads CASSGKRPGQIRNEQFF. The DNA read from the CDR3 is TGTGCCAGTAGTGGAAAAAGGCCGGGACAGATCCGCAATGAG.